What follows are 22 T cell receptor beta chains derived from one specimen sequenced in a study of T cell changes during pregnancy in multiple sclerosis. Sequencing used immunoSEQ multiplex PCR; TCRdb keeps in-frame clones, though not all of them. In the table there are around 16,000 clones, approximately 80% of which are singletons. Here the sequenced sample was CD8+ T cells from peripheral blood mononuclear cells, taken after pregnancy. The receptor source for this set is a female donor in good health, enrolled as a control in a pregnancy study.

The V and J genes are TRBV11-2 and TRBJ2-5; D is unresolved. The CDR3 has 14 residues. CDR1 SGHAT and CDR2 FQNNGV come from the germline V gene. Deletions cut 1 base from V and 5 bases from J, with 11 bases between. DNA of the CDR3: TGTGCCAGCAGCTTAGCCCCACTATCTGAGACCCAGTACTTC. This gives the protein CASSLAPLSETQYF.

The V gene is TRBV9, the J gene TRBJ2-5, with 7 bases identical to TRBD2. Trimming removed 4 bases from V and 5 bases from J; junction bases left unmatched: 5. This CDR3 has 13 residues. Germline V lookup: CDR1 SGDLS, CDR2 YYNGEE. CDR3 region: CASSPGLVETQYF. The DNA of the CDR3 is TGTGCCAGCAGCCCAGGACTAGTGGAGACCCAGTACTTC.

The chain's CDR3 is CASTERNKVDTQYF. The CDR3 DNA is TGTGCCAGTACGGAGCGAAACAAGGTGGATACGCAGTATTTT. The chain is built from TRBV19 and TRBJ2-3; D is unclear. V was pared by 7 bases and J by 6 bases, with 17 bases between. The CDR3 extends over 14 amino acids. Per germline, CDR1 LNHDA and CDR2 SQIVND (reference sequence). Full variable domain (missing parts from reference TRBV19 and TRBJ2-3): DGGITQSPKYLFRKEGQNVTLSCEQNLNHDAMYWYRQDPGQGLRLIYYSQIVNDFQKGDIAEGYSVSREKKESFPLTVTSAQKNPTAFYLCASTERNKVDTQYFGPGTRLTVL.

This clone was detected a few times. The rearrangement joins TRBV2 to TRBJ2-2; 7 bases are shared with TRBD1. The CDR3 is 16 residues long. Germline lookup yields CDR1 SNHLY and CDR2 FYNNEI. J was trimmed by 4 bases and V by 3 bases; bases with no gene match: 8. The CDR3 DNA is TGTGCCAGCAGTGACGGCGATGGACAGGCCACCGGGGAGCTGTTTTTT. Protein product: CASSDGDGQATGELFF.

The CDR3 reads CASSANSLNTEAFF. The CDR3 region has the DNA TGTGCCAGCAGTGCGAACAGTTTGAACACTGAAGCTTTCTTT. This sequence joins TRBV6-4 and TRBJ1-1; D gene uncertain. This CDR3 has 14 residues. Germline V CDR1 and CDR2: MRHNA, SNTAGT. V shed 4 bases and J shed 0 bases, with 9 bases lying between them.

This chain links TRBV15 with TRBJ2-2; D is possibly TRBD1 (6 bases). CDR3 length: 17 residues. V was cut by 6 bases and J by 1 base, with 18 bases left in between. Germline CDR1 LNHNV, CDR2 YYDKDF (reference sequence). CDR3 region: CATSTRTGTLNTGELFF. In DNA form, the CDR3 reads TGTGCCACCAGTACCCGCACCGGGACATTGAACACCGGGGAGCTGTTTTTT.

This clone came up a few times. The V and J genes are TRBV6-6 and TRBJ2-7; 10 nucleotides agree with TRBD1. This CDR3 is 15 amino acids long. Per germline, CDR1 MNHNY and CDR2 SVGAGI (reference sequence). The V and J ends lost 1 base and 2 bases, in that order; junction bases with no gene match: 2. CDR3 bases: TGTGCCAGCAGTTACTACGGGACAGGGGCCTACGAGCAGTACTTC. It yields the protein CASSYYGTGAYEQYF.

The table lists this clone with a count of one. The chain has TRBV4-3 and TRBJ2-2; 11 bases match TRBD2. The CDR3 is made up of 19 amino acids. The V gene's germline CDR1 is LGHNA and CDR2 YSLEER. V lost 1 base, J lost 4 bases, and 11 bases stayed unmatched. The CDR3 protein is CASSQGGTSGSGSTGELFF. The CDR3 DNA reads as TGCGCCAGCAGCCAAGGGGGGACTAGCGGTTCTGGCTCCACCGGGGAGCTGTTTTTT.

CDR3 protein: CASSLGHGGADYGYTF. CDR3 bases: TGTGCCAGCAGCCTGGGGCATGGGGGCGCAGACTATGGCTACACCTTC. This sequence joins TRBV11-2 and TRBJ1-2; D may be TRBD1 (6 bases). The CDR3 is 16 residues long. Germline assignment: CDR1 SGHAT and CDR2 FQNNGV. V lost 5 bases and J lost 3, with 19 bases in between.

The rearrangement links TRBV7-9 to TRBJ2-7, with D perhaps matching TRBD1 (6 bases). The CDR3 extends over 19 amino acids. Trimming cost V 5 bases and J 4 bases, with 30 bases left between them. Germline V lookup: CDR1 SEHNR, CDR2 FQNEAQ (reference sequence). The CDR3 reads CASSPASLVGGIPPYEQYF. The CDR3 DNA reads TGTGCCAGCAGCCCTGCGTCTTTGGTAGGGGGAATTCCGCCTTACGAGCAGTACTTC.

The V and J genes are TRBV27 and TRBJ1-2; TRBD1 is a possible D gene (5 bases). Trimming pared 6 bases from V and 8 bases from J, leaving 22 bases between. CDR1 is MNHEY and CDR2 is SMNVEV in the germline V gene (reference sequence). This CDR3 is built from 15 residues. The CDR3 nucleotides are TGTGCCAGCAGCCCCCGTGCGGCAGGGTGGAGAGGCTACACCTTC. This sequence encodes CASSPRAAGWRGYTF.

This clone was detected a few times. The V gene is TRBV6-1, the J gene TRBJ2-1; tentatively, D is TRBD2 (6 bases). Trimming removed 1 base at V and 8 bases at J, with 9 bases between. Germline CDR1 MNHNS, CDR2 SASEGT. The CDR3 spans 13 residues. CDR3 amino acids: CASSEGGTDEQFF. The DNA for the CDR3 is TGTGCCAGCAGTGAAGGCGGGACGGATGAGCAGTTCTTC.

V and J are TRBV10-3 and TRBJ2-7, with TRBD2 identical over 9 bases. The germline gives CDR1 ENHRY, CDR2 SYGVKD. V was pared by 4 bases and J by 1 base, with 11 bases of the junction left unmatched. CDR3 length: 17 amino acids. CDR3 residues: CAISGGGVAGASYEQYF. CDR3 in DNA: TGTGCCATCAGTGGAGGTGGGGTAGCGGGGGCGTCCTACGAGCAGTACTTC.

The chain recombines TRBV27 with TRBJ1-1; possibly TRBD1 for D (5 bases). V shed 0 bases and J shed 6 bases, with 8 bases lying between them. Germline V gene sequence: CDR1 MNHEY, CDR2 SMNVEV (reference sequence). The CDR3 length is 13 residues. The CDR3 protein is CASSLSQGSEAFF. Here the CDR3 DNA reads TGTGCCAGCAGTTTATCCCAGGGTTCTGAAGCTTTCTTT.

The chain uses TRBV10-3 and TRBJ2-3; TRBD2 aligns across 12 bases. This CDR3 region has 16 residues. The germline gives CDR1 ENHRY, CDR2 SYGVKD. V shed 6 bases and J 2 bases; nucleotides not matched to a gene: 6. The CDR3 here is CAIRMTSGGNTDTQYF. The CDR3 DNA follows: TGTGCCATCAGGATGACTAGCGGGGGAAACACAGATACGCAGTATTTT.

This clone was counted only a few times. CDR3 nucleotide sequence: TGTGCCAGCAGCCCCGGGACAGGGGGAACGGCCTACGAGCAGTACTTC. This gives the protein CASSPGTGGTAYEQYF. The chain combines TRBV9 with TRBJ2-7; the match to TRBD1 covers 11 bases. Germline V gene sequence: CDR1 SGDLS, CDR2 YYNGEE. The CDR3 is 16 amino acids. V gave up 4 bases and J gave up 2 bases; unmatched junction bases: 8.

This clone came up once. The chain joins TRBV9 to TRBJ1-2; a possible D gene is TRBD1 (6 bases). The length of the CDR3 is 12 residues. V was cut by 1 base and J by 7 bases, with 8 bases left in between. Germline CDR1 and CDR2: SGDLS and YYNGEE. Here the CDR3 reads CASSVRGAGYTF. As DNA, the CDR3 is TGTGCCAGCAGCGTACGGGGGGCTGGCTACACCTTC.

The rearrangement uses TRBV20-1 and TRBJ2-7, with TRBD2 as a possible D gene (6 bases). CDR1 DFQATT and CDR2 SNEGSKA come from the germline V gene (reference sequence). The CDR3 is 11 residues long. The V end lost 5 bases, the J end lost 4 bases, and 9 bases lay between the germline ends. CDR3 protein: CSARLGYEQYF. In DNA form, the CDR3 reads TGCAGTGCTCGACTAGGGTACGAGCAGTACTTC.

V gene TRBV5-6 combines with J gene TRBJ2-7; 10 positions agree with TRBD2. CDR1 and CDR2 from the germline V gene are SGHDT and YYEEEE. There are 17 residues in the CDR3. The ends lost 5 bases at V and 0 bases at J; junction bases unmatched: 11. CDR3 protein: CASRGASGGDLSYEQYF. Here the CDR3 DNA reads TGTGCCAGCAGGGGAGCCAGCGGGGGGGACCTCTCCTACGAGCAGTACTTC.

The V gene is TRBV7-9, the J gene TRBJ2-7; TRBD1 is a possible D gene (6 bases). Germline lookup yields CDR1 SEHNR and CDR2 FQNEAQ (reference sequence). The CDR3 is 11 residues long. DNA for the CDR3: TGTGCAACCGGACAGCGCTACGAGCAGTACTTC. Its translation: CATGQRYEQYF.

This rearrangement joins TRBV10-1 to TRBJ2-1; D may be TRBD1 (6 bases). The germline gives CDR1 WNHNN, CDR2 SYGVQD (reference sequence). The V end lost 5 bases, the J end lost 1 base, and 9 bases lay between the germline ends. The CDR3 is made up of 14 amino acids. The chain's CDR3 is CASSRTESYNEQFF. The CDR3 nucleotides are TGCGCCAGCAGTCGGACAGAATCCTACAATGAGCAGTTCTTC.

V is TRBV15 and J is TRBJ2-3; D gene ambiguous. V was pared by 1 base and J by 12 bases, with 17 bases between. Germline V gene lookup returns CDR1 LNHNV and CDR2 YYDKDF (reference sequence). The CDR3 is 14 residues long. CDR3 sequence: CATSRAMNSPTQYF. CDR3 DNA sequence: TGTGCCACCAGCAGAGCCATGAACTCACCGACACAGTATTTT.